This record covers a single T cell receptor beta chain. Additional DNA sequences in this sample encode the identical CDR3. The sample belongs to a study of blood T cell repertoires in COVID-19. The overall study: Spain, Italy and the United States supplied samples that represented acute and convalescent COVID-19. Sources were T cells, B-cell-depleted T cells, or PBMCs; the material itself was cDNA or gDNA.

The protocol was immunoSEQ multiplex PCR, while the TCRdb copy is restricted to in-frame clones and leaves out a portion. The sample contains fewer than 400,000 clones, around 82% of which appear only once. Germline values: CDR1 LGHNA, CDR2 YSLEER. CDR3 length equals 14 residues. Trimming removed 0 bases from V and 2 bases from J, with 8 bases in between. The sample was peripheral blood. This clonotype was obtained from a man aged 25 to 40 with active or convalescent COVID-19. The chain joins TRBV4-3 to TRBJ2-7; D may be TRBD2 (6 bases). CDR3 DNA: TGCGCCAGCAGCCAAGATGGGGGGACCTACGAGCAGTACTTC. Protein: CASSQDGGTYEQYF.